The T cell receptor (beta chain) under discussion was sequenced for a study of regulatory T cells in long-lasting Graves disease. Time point reported: newly diagnosed GD, antithyroid drugs for less than 3 months. With RNA extracted from PBMCs as input, the TCR library was made. Combining iRepertoire HTBI primers with Arm-PCR of CDR3 regions, the authors built TCR beta libraries. MiXCR was run by TCRdb on the multiplex PCR reads, yielding one entry per CDR3 protein. The sample records roughly 500,000 distinct CDR3 sequences, about 13% being singletons. This CDR3 has 13 residues. Germline values: CDR1 SEHNR, CDR2 FQNEAQ (reference sequence). Trimming shortened V by 4 bases and J by 13 bases, and 20 bases separated the two germline ends. With regard to this clonotype: Its cognate antigen is unknown.

Findings and caveats of the study: Peripheral blood alone, not thyroid tissue, underwent study. Persistent Graves' patients showed less TCR diversity than newly diagnosed patients showed.

These data are also associated with another study on T cells in Graves' hyperthyroidism and ophthalmopathy. Per that study: From stable hyperthyroidism, ophthalmopathy was set apart by a 13 V-J model.

V gene TRBV7-9 combines with J gene TRBJ2-7; either TRBD1 or TRBD2 may supply D (5 bases each). This receptor was taken from a man younger than 40 with Graves disease. The specimen was peripheral blood mononuclear cells (PBMCs), collected at new diagnosis, from a patient treated with antithyroid drugs. The CDR3 DNA is TGTGCCAGCAGCTCCCAGACGGGGCTCCGGGAATACTTC. This codes for CASSSQTGLREYF.